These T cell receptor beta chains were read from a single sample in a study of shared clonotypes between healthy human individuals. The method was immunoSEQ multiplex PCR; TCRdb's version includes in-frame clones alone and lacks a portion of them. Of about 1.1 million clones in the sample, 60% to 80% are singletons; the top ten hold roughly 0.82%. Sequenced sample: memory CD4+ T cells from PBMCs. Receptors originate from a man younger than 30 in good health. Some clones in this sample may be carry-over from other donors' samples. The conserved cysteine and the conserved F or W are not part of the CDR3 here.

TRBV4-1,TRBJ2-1,ASSSDPYNEQF
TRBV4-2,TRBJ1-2,ASSQPYREVNGYT
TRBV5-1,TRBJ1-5,ASSLDRGTQPQH
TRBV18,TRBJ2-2,ASSPQGENTGELF
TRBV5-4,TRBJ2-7,ASSLIGYEQY
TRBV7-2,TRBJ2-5,ASSPYEETQY
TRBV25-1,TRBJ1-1,ASSERRETEAF
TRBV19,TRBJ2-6,ASSQFGVSSGANVLT
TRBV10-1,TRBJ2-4,ARKQRGPNIQY
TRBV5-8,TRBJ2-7,ASSLAFGLAGFEQY
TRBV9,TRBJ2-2,ASSVTRDGTGELF
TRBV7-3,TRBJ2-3,ASSLFGPTDTQY
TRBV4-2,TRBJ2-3,ASSQSGTSGADTQY
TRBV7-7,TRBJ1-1,ASSPLGRSTVTEAF
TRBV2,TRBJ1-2,ASTNLQGGNYGYT
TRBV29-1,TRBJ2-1,SVEGTSEANEQF
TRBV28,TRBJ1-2,ASRLAIPVYGYT
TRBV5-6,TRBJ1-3,ASSLDANSGNTIY
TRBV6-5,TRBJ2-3,ASSYTTPGGTQY
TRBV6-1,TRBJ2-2,ASRRTLINAGELF
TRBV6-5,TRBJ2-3,ASSSGTATDTQY
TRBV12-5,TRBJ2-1,ASGLGQVAGGSYNEQF
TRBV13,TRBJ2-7,ASRLEALAGGPYEQY
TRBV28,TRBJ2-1,ASSLSRANEQF
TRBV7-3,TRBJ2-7,ASSLGAAHTYYEQY
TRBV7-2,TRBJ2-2,ASSLIPGQNTGELF
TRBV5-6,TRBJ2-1,ASSRPSVWNEQF
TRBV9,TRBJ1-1,ASSGGTVFTEAF
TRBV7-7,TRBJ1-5,AISPGADQPQH
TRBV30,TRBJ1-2,AWEADRAGYT
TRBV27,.,ASSFSMGSDYEQY
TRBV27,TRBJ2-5,ASSLLGGSQETQY
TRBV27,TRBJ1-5,ASSLSSRTGANQPQH
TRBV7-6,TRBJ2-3,ASSLGLARGRDTQY
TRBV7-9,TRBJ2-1,ASLVAGGHEQF
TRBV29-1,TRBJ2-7,SVGTGYYEQY
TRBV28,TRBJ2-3,ASHPYPGGGDTQY
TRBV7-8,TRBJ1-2,ASSLLSSGGGYT
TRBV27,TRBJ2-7,ASSPGGALSYEQY
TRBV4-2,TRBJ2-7,ASSQEVGRYFYEQY
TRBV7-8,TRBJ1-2,ASSLNRDGYGYT
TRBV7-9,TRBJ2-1,ASSPGAGYGGEQF
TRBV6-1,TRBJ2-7,ASSVLPTGGSSYEQY
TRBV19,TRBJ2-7,ASSGRGTHASYEQY
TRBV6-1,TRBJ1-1,ASRVGSNAEAF